This record covers a single T cell receptor beta chain. The data were taken from a study of blood T cell repertoires in COVID-19. Study details: Acute and convalescent COVID-19 specimens originated in the United States, Italy and Spain. Sample material is recorded as cDNA or gDNA derived from T cells, B-cell-depleted T cells, or PBMCs.

J was trimmed by 4 bases and V by 5 bases; bases with no gene match: 9. CDR3 length: 15 residues. In germline, CDR1 is MDHEN, CDR2 SYDVKM. Participant ages covered 18 to 89 years across 25 or so US areas. The study assigned cohorts using participant-reported clinical history. Data came from immunoSEQ multiplex PCR; TCRdb stores just in-frame clones and leaves some out. This repertoire shows about 220,000 clones, under 90% found once; its top ten account for roughly 4.8%. Sequenced: PBMCs or T cells enriched from blood (not recorded which). The rearrangement joins TRBV28 to TRBJ1-1, with 8 bases matching TRBD1. The clonotype comes from a woman in her forties or fifties who had been exposed to COVID-19. CDR3 in amino acids: CASSNGDRWSTEAFF. For the CDR3, the DNA is TGTGCCAGCAGTAACGGGGACAGGTGGAGCACTGAAGCTTTCTTT.